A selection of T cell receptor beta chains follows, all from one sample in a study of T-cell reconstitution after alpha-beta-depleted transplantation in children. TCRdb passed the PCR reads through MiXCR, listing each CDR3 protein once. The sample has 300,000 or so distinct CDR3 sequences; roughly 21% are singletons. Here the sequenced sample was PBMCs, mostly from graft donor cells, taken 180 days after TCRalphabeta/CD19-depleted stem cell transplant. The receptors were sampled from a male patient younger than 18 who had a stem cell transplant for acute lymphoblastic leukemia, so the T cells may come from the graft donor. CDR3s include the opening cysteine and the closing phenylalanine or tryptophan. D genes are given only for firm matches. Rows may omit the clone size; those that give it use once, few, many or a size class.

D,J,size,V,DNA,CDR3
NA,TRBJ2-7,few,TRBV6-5,TGTGCCAGCAGTTACTCGCTAGCGCGTACCTACGAGCAGTACTTC,CASSYSLARTYEQYF
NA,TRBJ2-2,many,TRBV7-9,TGTGCCAGCAGCTCCGGGGAGCTGTTTTTT,CASSSGELFF
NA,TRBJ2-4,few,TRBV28,TGTGCCAGCAGTCCCCCTCTAGCGCTCCGCACATCCAAAAACATTCAGTACTTC,CASSPPLALRTSKNIQYF
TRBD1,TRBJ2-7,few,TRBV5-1,TGCGCCAGCAGCTTTGCCCCCGGGACAGTGTCCTACGAGCAGTACTTC,CASSFAPGTVSYEQYF
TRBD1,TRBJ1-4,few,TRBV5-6,TGTGCCAGCAGCTGGATGTCAGGGGGGATTGGTGAAAAACTGTTTTTT,CASSWMSGGIGEKLFF
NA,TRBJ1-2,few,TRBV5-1,TGCGCCAGCAGCTTTTACGGGGATGGCTACACCTTC,CASSFYGDGYTF
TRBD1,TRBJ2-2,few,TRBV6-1,TGTGCCAGCAGCCTCACCTCGACAGGGGGGGGCGGGGAGCTGTTTTTT,CASSLTSTGGGGELFF
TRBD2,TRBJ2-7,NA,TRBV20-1,TGCAGTGCTAGGGGACTAGCCCTTCACTACGAGCAGTACTTC,CSARGLALHYEQYF
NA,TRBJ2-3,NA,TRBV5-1,TGCGCCAGCAGCTGGAAACCCGACCGTACGAGGGTAGATACGCAGTATTTT,CASSWKPDRTRVDTQYF
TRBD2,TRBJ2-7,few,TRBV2,TGTGCCAGCATGGTGCAACTAGCGACCTACGAGCAGTACTTC,CASMVQLATYEQYF
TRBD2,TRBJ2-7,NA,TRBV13,TGTGCCAGCAGCCCCCAACTAGCGGGAGTATCCGAGCAGTACTTC,CASSPQLAGVSEQYF
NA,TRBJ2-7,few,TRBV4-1,TGCGCCAGCAGCCAAGATCGCGGGGTCGGCTACTACGAGCAGTACTTC,CASSQDRGVGYYEQYF
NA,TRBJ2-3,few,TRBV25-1,TGTGCCAGCAGCCCGACGTCCCGAACAGATACGCAGTATTTT,CASSPTSRTDTQYF
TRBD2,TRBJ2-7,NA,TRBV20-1,TGCAGTGCCACGGGACTAGGGGGGTACGAGCAGTACTTC,CSATGLGGYEQYF
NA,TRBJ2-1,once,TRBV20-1,TGCAGTGCTTACAGCGACTCATACAATGAGCAGTTCTTC,CSAYSDSYNEQFF
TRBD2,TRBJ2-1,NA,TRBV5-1,TGCGCCAGCAGCTTATACGGCCTAGCGGGAGCCAATGAGCAGTTCTTC,CASSLYGLAGANEQFF
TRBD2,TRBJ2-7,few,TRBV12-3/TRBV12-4,TGTGCCAGCAGTTTAGCGGGAGGAGCGGGAAAGCAGTACTTC,CASSLAGGAGKQYF
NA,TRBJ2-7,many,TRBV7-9,TGTGCCAGCAGCAAAGGGGGTAGCTCCTACGAGCAGTACTTC,CASSKGGSSYEQYF
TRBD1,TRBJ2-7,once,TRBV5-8,TGTGCCAGCAGCCTCCCCCGACAGGGGCCCTACGAGCAGTACTTC,CASSLPRQGPYEQYF
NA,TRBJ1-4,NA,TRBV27,TGTGCCAGCAGTCTCCAGGGAGGTGGTGAAAAACTGTTTTTT,CASSLQGGGEKLFF
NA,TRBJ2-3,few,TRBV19,TGTGCCAGTAGCCCCGCGACAGTTTATACGCAGTATTTT,CASSPATVYTQYF
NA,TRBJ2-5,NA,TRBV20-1,TGCAGTGCTGACTTTATAGGGGAGACCCAGTACTTC,CSADFIGETQYF
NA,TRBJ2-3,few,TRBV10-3,TGTGCCATCAGTGGGAGGGGTACAGATACGCAGTATTTT,CAISGRGTDTQYF
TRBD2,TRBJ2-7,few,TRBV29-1,TGCAGCGTTGATGCCCTAACTAGCGGGGCCGGCGGGGGGCAGTACTTC,CSVDALTSGAGGGQYF
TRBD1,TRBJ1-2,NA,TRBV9,TGTGCCAGCAGCCCCTCCTCTTACAGGGGTGGCGGCTACACCTTC,CASSPSSYRGGGYTF
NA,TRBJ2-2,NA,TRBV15,TGTGCCACCAGCAGATCAAAGAACACCGGGGAGCTGTTTTTT,CATSRSKNTGELFF
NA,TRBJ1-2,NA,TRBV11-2,TGTGCCAGCAGCTTAGAGAGGGACTATGGCTACACCTTC,CASSLERDYGYTF
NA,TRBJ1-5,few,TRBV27,TGTGCCAGCAGTTATACCAGGGGTATCAACATCGGGCATTTT,CASSYTRGINIGHF
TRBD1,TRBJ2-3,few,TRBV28,TGTGCCAGCAGTTATCCGGGACAGGGCACAGATACGCAGTATTTT,CASSYPGQGTDTQYF
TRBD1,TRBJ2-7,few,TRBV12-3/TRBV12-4,TGTGCCAGCAGTTTTCCCCGGACAGGTTCCTACGAGCAGTACTTC,CASSFPRTGSYEQYF